Listed below are T cell receptor beta chains from one sample, sequenced in a study of blood T cell repertoires in COVID-19. The method was immunoSEQ multiplex PCR; TCRdb's version includes in-frame clones alone and lacks a portion of them. There are roughly 420,000 clones in the sample; roughly 90% occur only once, and approximately 1% lies in the top ten. Sequencing was carried out using PBMCs or T cells enriched from blood (not recorded which). These receptors originate from a woman in her thirties with acute COVID-19. The CDR3 runs from the conserved cysteine through the conserved F or W. D genes are given only for firm matches. Size tells how often a clone was seen (once, few, many) or the class of an expanded clone, and some rows leave it out.

>TRBJ2-5|TRBV5-6|TRBD2|15|.
CASSSGLAGQETQYF
TGTGCCAGCAGCTCGGGACTAGCGGGACAAGAGACCCAGTACTTC
>TRBJ1-4|TRBV5-1|TRBD1|15|.
CASSLAQGVGEKLFF
TGCGCCAGCAGCTTGGCCCAGGGGGTGGGTGAAAAACTGTTTTTT
>TRBJ1-1|TRBV24-1|.|12|.
CATSDSGTEAFF
TGTGCCACCAGTGATTCGGGCACTGAAGCTTTCTTT
>TRBJ2-5|TRBV3-1/TRBV3-2|TRBD2|14|.
CASSQRGGQETQYF
TGTGCCAGCAGCCAACGGGGGGGCCAAGAGACCCAGTACTTC
>TRBJ1-5|TRBV12-5|TRBD1|20|.
CASGLALSKTGGYSNQPQHF
TGTGCTAGTGGTTTGGCACTTTCAAAAACAGGGGGTTATAGCAATCAGCCCCAGCATTTT
>TRBJ2-1|TRBV21-1|.|14|medium-sized
CASSSCIGGSEQFF
TGTGCCAGCAGCAGTTGTATAGGAGGGAGTGAGCAGTTCTTC
>TRBJ2-2|TRBV6-2/TRBV6-3|TRBD2|17|.
CASSYVLAGGPPGELFF
TGTGCCAGCAGTTACGTTCTAGCGGGGGGGCCGCCCGGGGAGCTGTTTTTT
>TRBJ1-3|TRBV5-4|.|15|.
CASSLDLGAGNTIYF
TGTGCCAGCAGCTTGGATCTAGGGGCTGGAAACACCATATATTTT
>TRBJ1-1|TRBV7-9|.|15|.
CASSLASGRGTEAFF
TGTGCCAGCAGCTTAGCGAGCGGTCGGGGCACTGAAGCTTTCTTT
>TRBJ1-2|TRBV28|.|14|.
CATRTDFNNYGYTF
TGTGCCACCAGGACAGACTTTAATAACTATGGCTACACCTTC
>TRBJ2-1|TRBV28|TRBD2|16|once
CASRTSGGARNNEQFF
TGTGCCAGTCGGACTAGCGGGGGGGCCCGCAACAATGAGCAGTTCTTC
>TRBJ2-5|TRBV19|.|14|few
CASSRYRGGETQYF
TGTGCCAGTAGTCGTTACAGGGGAGGAGAGACCCAGTACTTC
>TRBJ1-5|TRBV7-3|.|13|.
CASSQEMGEPQHF
TGTGCCAGCAGTCAAGAAATGGGCGAGCCCCAGCATTTT
>TRBJ2-2|TRBV24-1|.|13|once
CATSQVSTGELFF
TGTGCCACCAGCCAGGTTAGCACCGGGGAGCTGTTTTTT
>TRBJ1-3|TRBV21-1|.|17|.
CASSTPTGPLSGNTIYF
TGTGCCAGCAGCACACCGACAGGCCCCCTCTCTGGAAACACCATATATTTT
>TRBJ2-7|TRBV5-1|TRBD1|14|.
CASSYRTGGYEQYF
TGCGCCAGCAGCTATAGGACAGGGGGGTACGAGCAGTACTTC
>TRBJ2-7|TRBV15|.|16|once
CATGNLRTAGRGEQYF
TGTGCCACCGGCAACCTTCGGACAGCCGGGCGTGGCGAGCAGTACTTC
>TRBJ1-4|TRBV30|.|15|few
CAWSVSGRANEKLFF
TGTGCCTGGAGTGTAAGCGGCAGAGCCAATGAAAAACTGTTTTTT
>TRBJ1-2|TRBV3-1/TRBV3-2|.|17|.
CASSPYTVAGEGYGYTF
TGTGCCAGCAGCCCATACACCGTGGCAGGGGAGGGGTATGGCTACACCTTC
>TRBJ1-1|TRBV7-2|.|14|.
CASSSAGRHTEAFF
TGTGCCAGCAGCTCCGCAGGGAGGCACACTGAAGCTTTCTTT
>TRBJ2-1|TRBV5-1|TRBD2|16|.
CASSLIRGESYNEQFF
TGCGCCAGCAGCTTGATACGGGGGGAATCCTACAATGAGCAGTTCTTC
>TRBJ2-7|TRBV7-2|.|15|.
CASSLLTGDSYEQYF
TGTGCCAGCAGCCTCCTCACCGGTGACTCCTACGAGCAGTACTTC
>TRBJ2-3|TRBV21-1|.|17|.
CASMRAFSILSTDTQYF
TGTGCCAGCATGAGGGCCTTCTCTATTTTAAGCACAGATACGCAGTATTTT
>TRBJ2-3|TRBV5-1|.|14|few
CASSLGQNTDTQYF
TGCGCCAGCAGCTTGGGACAGAACACAGATACGCAGTATTTT
>TRBJ1-2|TRBV30|.|12|.
CAWSVQNYGYTF
TGTGCCTGGAGTGTACAGAACTATGGCTACACCTTC
>TRBJ1-1|TRBV6-5|.|13|.
CASRRGQNTEAFF
TGTGCCAGCAGAAGGGGCCAGAACACTGAAGCTTTCTTT
>TRBJ2-7|TRBV2|.|14|.
CASRQAGRTYEQYF
TGTGCCAGCAGGCAAGCGGGCCGCACCTACGAGCAGTACTTC
>TRBJ2-2|TRBV2|.|14|.
CASSEVGGIGELFF
TGTGCCAGCAGTGAAGTAGGCGGGATCGGGGAGCTGTTTTTT
>TRBJ2-1|TRBV7-3|.|14|few
CASSLTPSYNEQFF
TGTGCCAGCAGCTTAACTCCCAGTTACAATGAGCAGTTCTTC
>TRBJ1-4|TRBV7-9|TRBD1|16|.
CASSPTSGTGNEKLFF
TGTGCCAGCAGCCCCACCTCCGGGACAGGGAATGAAAAACTGTTTTTT
>TRBJ2-1|TRBV9|.|14|.
CASSVDLGANEQFF
TGTGCCAGCAGCGTAGATCTGGGAGCCAATGAGCAGTTCTTC
>TRBJ1-5|TRBV24-1|.|13|.
CATSRDSNAAQHF
TGTGCCACCAGCCGGGACTCCAATGCGGCCCAGCATTTT
>TRBJ2-2|TRBV9|TRBD2|19|.
CASSVALAGGPPSTGELFF
TGTGCCAGCAGCGTAGCTTTAGCGGGGGGGCCCCCGAGCACCGGGGAGCTGTTTTTT
>TRBJ1-5|TRBV30|TRBD1|19|.
CAWSARGGLNRGIGQPQHF
TGTGCCTGGAGTGCCCGAGGAGGTCTTAACAGGGGGATAGGGCAGCCCCAGCATTTT
>TRBJ2-7|TRBV6-2/TRBV6-3|.|13|.
CASSSGRIYEQYF
TGTGCCAGCAGTTCCGGGAGAATCTACGAGCAGTACTTC
>TRBJ1-1|TRBV27|.|16|.
CASSLFKGQGNTEAFF
TGTGCCAGCAGTTTATTTAAGGGGCAGGGGAACACTGAAGCTTTCTTT
>TRBJ1-3|TRBV10-1|TRBD1|14|few
CASSPGQSANTIYF
TGCGCCAGCAGTCCGGGACAGTCAGCAAACACCATATATTTT
>TRBJ1-2|TRBV5-1|TRBD1|15|.
CASSAGQGAPLGYTF
TGCGCCAGCAGCGCCGGACAGGGGGCACCTCTGGGCTACACCTTC
>TRBJ2-1|TRBV19|TRBD1|15|.
CASSLRDSAYNEQFF
TGTGCCAGTAGTCTCCGGGACAGTGCTTACAATGAGCAGTTCTTC
>TRBJ2-7|TRBV29-1|.|14|.
CSVEGTDSSYEQYF
TGCAGCGTTGAGGGGACTGATAGCTCCTACGAGCAGTACTTC
>TRBJ2-2|TRBV14|.|14|.
CASSQGTYTGELFF
TGTGCCAGCAGCCAAGGGACATACACCGGGGAGCTGTTTTTT
>TRBJ2-7|TRBV6-2/TRBV6-3|TRBD2|15|.
CASSPSGGSTYEQYF
TGTGCCAGCAGTCCCAGCGGGGGGTCGACCTACGAGCAGTACTTC
>TRBJ2-7|TRBV5-1|.|15|.
CASSPTGLTSYEQYF
TGCGCCAGCAGCCCTACGGGACTTACCTCCTACGAGCAGTACTTC
>TRBJ2-1|TRBV7-3|.|15|.
CASSLTRGSYNEQFF
TGTGCCAGCAGCTTAACGCGGGGTTCCTACAATGAGCAGTTCTTC
>TRBJ2-1|TRBV3-1/TRBV3-2|TRBD2|15|many
CASSPGTRGYNEQFF
TGTGCCAGCAGCCCCGGGACTAGGGGGTACAATGAGCAGTTCTTC
>TRBJ2-7|TRBV5-1|.|11|once
CASSLAGEQYF
TGCGCCAGCAGCTTGGCCGGCGAGCAGTACTTC
>TRBJ2-1|TRBV7-2|.|13|.
CASSLGHNNEQFF
TGTGCCAGCAGCTTAGGACACAACAATGAGCAGTTCTTC
>TRBJ2-4|TRBV27|.|14|.
CASSPTAFGNIQYF
TGTGCCAGCAGTCCCACAGCTTTTGGGAACATTCAGTACTTC
>TRBJ2-2|TRBV19|.|15|.
CASSPRSSNTGELFF
TGTGCCAGTAGTCCGCGAAGTTCCAACACCGGGGAGCTGTTTTTT
>TRBJ1-1|TRBV19|TRBD1|15|.
CASSFGQAGFTEAFF
TGTGCCAGTAGTTTCGGACAGGCCGGCTTCACTGAAGCTTTCTTT
>TRBJ2-7|TRBV2|.|12|.
CASSGHNDEQYF
TGTGCCAGCAGTGGGCACAATGACGAGCAGTACTTC